These T cell receptor beta chains were read from a single sample in a study of blood T cells in healthy people across ages. TCRdb used MiXCR to reprocess the 5' RACE reads, holding one entry per CDR3 protein. The repertoire has about 1,500,000 distinct CDR3 sequences, 42% of them found once; the top ten carry around 8%. The source material was blood. These receptors all stem from a woman under 30 in good health. CDR3s include the opening cysteine and the closing phenylalanine or tryptophan. The D gene is left open where the match is weak. Where a row states a size, it is once, few, many or the class of an expanded clone; other rows omit it.

>TRBD1|-|TRBJ1-2|TRBV6-5
TGTGCCAGCAGTTGGACAGGGTCGGATGGCTACACCTTC
CASSWTGSDGYTF
>TRBD1|-|TRBJ1-6|TRBV10-3
TGTGCCATCGGCGGGGACAGGGATTCACCCCTCCACTTT
CAIGGDRDSPLHF
>-|-|TRBJ1-1|TRBV13
TGTGCCAGCAGCTTTGGGGGCATGAACACTGAAGCTTTCTTT
CASSFGGMNTEAFF
>TRBD2|-|TRBJ2-7|TRBV6-1
TGTGCCAGCAGACAAAAACCGGGACTAGCGGGGGCCTACGAGCAGTACTTC
CASRQKPGLAGAYEQYF
>-|-|TRBJ1-2|TRBV7-9
TGTGCCAGCAGCTTGCGACAGGCGCCTTCTGGCTACACCTTC
CASSLRQAPSGYTF
>-|-|TRBJ1-1|TRBV7-2
TGTGCCAGCAGCTTAGACTCGAGGCCTGAAGCTTTCTTT
CASSLDSRPEAFF
>TRBD2|-|TRBJ2-1|TRBV2
TGTGCCAGCAGGTCCACCGGGGGGGCCTGGAATGAGCAGTTCTTC
CASRSTGGAWNEQFF
>TRBD1|-|TRBJ1-2|TRBV28
TGTGCCAGCATCCAACGGGGACAGACCAACTATGGCTACACCTTC
CASIQRGQTNYGYTF
>-|-|TRBJ1-1|TRBV12-3/TRBV12-4
TGTGCCAGCAAAGGACAGATGAACACTGAAGCTTTCTTT
CASKGQMNTEAFF
>-|-|TRBJ2-2|TRBV5-1
TGCGCCAGCAGCTTGGGACAGAGACCCACCGGGGAGCTGTTTTTT
CASSLGQRPTGELFF
>TRBD1|-|TRBJ1-1|TRBV9
TGTGCCAGCACCCCTAGGGACAGGAGGAACACTGAAGCTTTCTTT
CASTPRDRRNTEAFF
>-|-|TRBJ2-3|TRBV10-2
TGCGCCAGCTACCAGGACACAGATACGCAGTATTTT
CASYQDTDTQYF
>TRBD2|-|TRBJ2-3|TRBV10-3
TGTGCCATCAGCCCCATAGCGGGGGGGGGCACAGATGCGCAGTATTTT
CAISPIAGGGTDAQYF
>-|-|TRBJ2-5|TRBV4-1
TGCGCCAGCAGGTTTTCCACGAACCAAGAGACCCAGTACTTC
CASRFSTNQETQYF
>TRBD2|-|TRBJ2-7|TRBV6-5
TGTGCCAGCAGTACCCTAGCGGGAGGGAATGAGCAGTACTTC
CASSTLAGGNEQYF
>-|few|TRBJ2-1|TRBV5-1
TGCGCCAGCAGCTTGGTCGGGGGGCAGGCGAGGATCGATGAGCAGTTCTTC
CASSLVGGQARIDEQFF
>-|-|TRBJ2-5|TRBV10-3
TGTGCCATCAGTGGGGGGGACCTCCAAGAGACCCAGTACTTC
CAISGGDLQETQYF
>TRBD1|-|TRBJ2-6|TRBV7-8
TGTGCCAGCAGCTTGGGGACAGGGCAGGCTGGGGCCAACGTCCTGACTTTC
CASSLGTGQAGANVLTF
>-|few|TRBJ2-5|TRBV3-1
TGTGCCAGCAGCCAAGACTTGACCAGCGCCCGGGAGCAGTACTTC
CASSQDLTSAREQYF
>TRBD1|-|TRBJ2-2|TRBV27
TGTGCCAGCGGACCGGGAGGACAGGGGAATACCGGGGAGCTGTTTTTT
CASGPGGQGNTGELFF
>-|few|TRBJ2-1|TRBV4-1
TGCGCCAGCAGCCAAGTCTGGGGAGGCAATGAGCAGTTCTTC
CASSQVWGGNEQFF
>-|-|TRBJ2-2|TRBV2
TGTGCCAGCAGTGGGACACTCGGGGAGCTGTTTTTT
CASSGTLGELFF
>TRBD1|many|TRBJ2-5|TRBV20-1
TGCAGTGCTAGGGACAGGAGACAAGAGACCCAGTACTTC
CSARDRRQETQYF
>TRBD1|-|TRBJ1-5|TRBV6-1
TGCGCCAGCAGTGAAGCGGTGGGACAGAGTAGCAATCAGCCCCAGCATTTT
CASSEAVGQSSNQPQHF